This TCR beta chain is drawn from a study of cytomegalovirus exposure and HLA in healthy donors. For the study at large: Caucasian-associated ancestry cluster membership applied to about 80% of under 450 genotyped donors. Study-level results: A link between a missense DCLRE1C variant and TCR beta V- and J-gene trimming emerged from a later analysis. Through in vitro validation, a few CMV-associated chains were shown to be specific for CMV antigens.

The PCR ran on 60 Vbeta and 13 Jbeta primers. Only in-frame clones appear in the TCRdb table, and some are missing; sequencing was by immunoSEQ multiplex PCR. In the table there are 130,000 or so clones, approximately 80% of which are singletons. CDR1 is SGHNT and CDR2 is YYREEE in the germline V gene (reference sequence). CDR3 length: 15 amino acids. V was cut by 6 bases and J by 7 bases, with 22 bases left in between. On this clone: Its antigen is undetermined.

Sequenced: PBMCs. This chain uses TRBV5-4 with TRBJ1-2, with D unclear. The clonotype comes from a young woman in good health and CMV-seropositive. The CDR3 DNA is TGTGCCAGCAACCAGTTTTCAGGAGGTTCCGGTGGCTACACCTTC. This encodes CASNQFSGGSGGYTF.